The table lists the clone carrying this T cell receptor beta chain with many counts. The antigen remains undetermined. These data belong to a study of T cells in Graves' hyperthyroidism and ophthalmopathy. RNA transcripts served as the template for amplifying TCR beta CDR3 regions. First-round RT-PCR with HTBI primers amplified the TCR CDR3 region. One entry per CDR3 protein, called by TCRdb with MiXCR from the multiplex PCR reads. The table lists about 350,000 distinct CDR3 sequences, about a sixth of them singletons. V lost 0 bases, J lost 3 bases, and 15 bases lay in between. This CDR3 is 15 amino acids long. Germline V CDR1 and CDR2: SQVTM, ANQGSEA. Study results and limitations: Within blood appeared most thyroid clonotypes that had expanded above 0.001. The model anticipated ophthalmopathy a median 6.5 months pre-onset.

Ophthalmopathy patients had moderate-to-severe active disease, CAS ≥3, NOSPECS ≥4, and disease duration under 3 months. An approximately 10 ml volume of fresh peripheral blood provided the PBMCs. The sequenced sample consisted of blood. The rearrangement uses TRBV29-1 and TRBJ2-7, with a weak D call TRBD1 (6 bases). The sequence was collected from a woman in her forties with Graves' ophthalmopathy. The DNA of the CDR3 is TGCAGCGTTGAAGATCCCTCGACAGGAGACTACGAGCAGTACTTC. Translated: CSVEDPSTGDYEQYF.